These T cell receptor beta chains were read from a single sample in a study of CD8 T cells in ankylosing spondylitis. TCRdb redid the calling of the 5' RACE reads with MiXCR, one entry per CDR3 protein. The sample consists of about 250,000 distinct CDR3 sequences, 8% to 10% of them appearing once. The sequencing sample was made of blood, either unsorted or a sorted T cell fraction (not recorded which). All receptors derive from a female donor with ankylosing spondylitis or in good health (not recorded which). Each CDR3 is given with its conserved first and last residue. The order of the fields is D gene, J gene, V gene, clone size, CDR3 protein, CDR3 DNA. The D gene is left open where the match is weak. Where a row states a size, it is once, few, many or the class of an expanded clone; other rows omit it.

d_gene: -
j_gene: TRBJ2-5
v_gene: TRBV12-3/TRBV12-4
abundance: many
CDR3aa: CASRSGASPQETQYF
CDR3nt: TGTGCCAGCAGGTCTGGGGCAAGCCCTCAAGAGACCCAGTACTTC

d_gene: -
j_gene: TRBJ2-5
v_gene: TRBV5-1
abundance: many
CDR3aa: CASSLEAVQETQYF
CDR3nt: TGCGCCAGCAGCTTGGAGGCCGTACAAGAGACCCAGTACTTC

d_gene: -
j_gene: TRBJ2-2
v_gene: TRBV10-1
abundance: many
CDR3aa: CASKGSGNTGELFF
CDR3nt: TGCGCCAGCAAGGGGAGCGGGAACACCGGGGAGCTGTTTTTT

d_gene: -
j_gene: TRBJ2-5
v_gene: TRBV15
abundance: -
CDR3aa: CATSRDGGPQGRTQYF
CDR3nt: TGTGCCACCAGCAGAGATGGGGGGCCTCAGGGACGGACCCAGTACTTC

d_gene: -
j_gene: TRBJ1-5
v_gene: TRBV12-3/TRBV12-4
abundance: many
CDR3aa: CASSRVDQPQHF
CDR3nt: TGTGCCAGCAGTAGGGTTGATCAGCCCCAGCATTTT

d_gene: -
j_gene: TRBJ2-3
v_gene: TRBV2
abundance: many
CDR3aa: CATGGDSGVRTDTQYF
CDR3nt: TGTGCCACCGGGGGGGACAGCGGGGTTCGCACAGATACGCAGTATTTT

d_gene: TRBD1
j_gene: TRBJ1-6
v_gene: TRBV19
abundance: -
CDR3aa: CASSTGTGVNNSPLHF
CDR3nt: TGTGCCAGTAGTACCGGGACAGGGGTCAATAATTCACCCCTCCACTTT

d_gene: -
j_gene: TRBJ2-7
v_gene: TRBV4-3
abundance: many
CDR3aa: CASSQEWGFAYEQYF
CDR3nt: TGCGCCAGCAGCCAAGAATGGGGGTTCGCCTACGAGCAGTACTTC

d_gene: TRBD2
j_gene: TRBJ2-1
v_gene: TRBV4-3
abundance: many
CDR3aa: CASSQGTSGSWNEQFF
CDR3nt: TGCGCCAGCAGCCAAGGGACTAGCGGGAGTTGGAATGAGCAGTTCTTC

d_gene: TRBD2
j_gene: TRBJ2-5
v_gene: TRBV6-5
abundance: many
CDR3aa: CASSSFGRAKTQYF
CDR3nt: TGTGCCAGCAGTTCCTTCGGGAGGGCTAAGACCCAGTACTTC

d_gene: TRBD1
j_gene: TRBJ1-1
v_gene: TRBV5-1
abundance: -
CDR3aa: CASTPVGRGPLNTEAFF
CDR3nt: TGCGCCAGCACCCCGGTCGGGAGGGGGCCCCTGAACACTGAAGCTTTCTTT

d_gene: -
j_gene: TRBJ2-1
v_gene: TRBV7-9
abundance: many
CDR3aa: CASSFQRANEQFF
CDR3nt: TGTGCCAGCAGCTTTCAGCGAGCCAATGAGCAGTTCTTC

d_gene: -
j_gene: TRBJ2-6
v_gene: TRBV4-3
abundance: many
CDR3aa: CASSDGAGANVLTF
CDR3nt: TGCGCCAGCAGCGACGGGGCTGGGGCCAACGTCCTGACTTTC

d_gene: -
j_gene: TRBJ2-5
v_gene: TRBV4-3
abundance: many
CDR3aa: CASSQVRGQETQYF
CDR3nt: TGCGCCAGCAGCCAAGTCCGGGGCCAAGAGACCCAGTACTTC

d_gene: -
j_gene: TRBJ2-7
v_gene: TRBV7-9
abundance: many
CDR3aa: CASSPTDFGYEQYF
CDR3nt: TGTGCCAGCAGCCCTACCGATTTTGGGTACGAGCAGTACTTC

d_gene: -
j_gene: TRBJ2-7
v_gene: TRBV6-2/TRBV6-3
abundance: many
CDR3aa: CASSYTREGAYEQYF
CDR3nt: TGTGCCAGCAGTTACACCCGCGAGGGAGCCTACGAGCAGTACTTC

d_gene: -
j_gene: TRBJ1-1
v_gene: TRBV6-2/TRBV6-3
abundance: many
CDR3aa: CASSLTESGAFF
CDR3nt: TGTGCCAGCAGCCTAACAGAGAGCGGAGCTTTCTTT

d_gene: -
j_gene: TRBJ2-7
v_gene: TRBV14
abundance: few
CDR3aa: CASSQTGIDYEQYF
CDR3nt: TGTGCCAGCAGCCAAACAGGGATCGACTACGAGCAGTACTTC

d_gene: -
j_gene: TRBJ2-7
v_gene: TRBV7-2
abundance: few
CDR3aa: CASSQTRDGLYEQYF
CDR3nt: TGTGCCAGCAGTCAGACCCGGGACGGACTCTACGAGCAGTACTTC

d_gene: TRBD2
j_gene: TRBJ2-2
v_gene: TRBV11-2
abundance: many
CDR3aa: CASSRTAAGVGELFF
CDR3nt: TGTGCCAGCAGCCGAACAGCGGCGGGAGTAGGGGAGCTGTTTTTT

d_gene: -
j_gene: TRBJ2-1
v_gene: TRBV12-3/TRBV12-4
abundance: many
CDR3aa: CASRGPYNEQFF
CDR3nt: TGTGCCAGCAGGGGTCCCTACAATGAGCAGTTCTTC

d_gene: -
j_gene: TRBJ2-1
v_gene: TRBV20-1
abundance: many
CDR3aa: CSAARDLPMDNEQFF
CDR3nt: TGCAGTGCTGCCAGGGATCTTCCAATGGACAATGAGCAGTTCTTC

d_gene: -
j_gene: TRBJ2-3
v_gene: TRBV20-1
abundance: many
CDR3aa: CSARGIEGQGSTDTQYF
CDR3nt: TGCAGTGCTAGAGGGATAGAGGGGCAGGGGAGCACAGATACGCAGTATTTT

d_gene: TRBD1
j_gene: TRBJ1-5
v_gene: TRBV20-1
abundance: -
CDR3aa: CSAQQGMDSNQPQHF
CDR3nt: TGCAGTGCTCAACAGGGGATGGATAGCAATCAGCCCCAGCATTTT

d_gene: TRBD1
j_gene: TRBJ2-4
v_gene: TRBV12-3/TRBV12-4
abundance: many
CDR3aa: CASSSQGIKNIQYF
CDR3nt: TGTGCCAGCAGTTCACAGGGGATTAAAAACATTCAGTACTTC

d_gene: -
j_gene: TRBJ1-1
v_gene: TRBV4-3
abundance: many
CDR3aa: CASSQEHLNTEAFF
CDR3nt: TGCGCCAGCAGCCAAGAGCATTTGAACACTGAAGCTTTCTTT

d_gene: -
j_gene: TRBJ2-1
v_gene: TRBV6-2/TRBV6-3
abundance: many
CDR3aa: CASSGLAENEQFF
CDR3nt: TGTGCCAGCAGTGGATTAGCAGAGAATGAGCAGTTCTTC

d_gene: TRBD2
j_gene: TRBJ2-3
v_gene: TRBV5-1
abundance: many
CDR3aa: CASSLEERELDTQYF
CDR3nt: TGCGCCAGCAGCTTGGAGGAGCGGGAGTTAGATACGCAGTATTTT

d_gene: -
j_gene: TRBJ1-1
v_gene: TRBV19
abundance: many
CDR3aa: CAATQQGGTEAFF
CDR3nt: TGTGCCGCAACCCAACAGGGTGGGACTGAAGCTTTCTTT

d_gene: -
j_gene: TRBJ2-7
v_gene: TRBV29-1
abundance: many
CDR3aa: CSVGVEYEQYF
CDR3nt: TGCAGCGTTGGGGTTGAATACGAGCAGTACTTC

d_gene: -
j_gene: TRBJ2-7
v_gene: TRBV7-9
abundance: -
CDR3aa: CASSLQGPEQYF
CDR3nt: TGTGCCAGCAGCTTACAGGGACCCGAGCAGTACTTC

d_gene: TRBD2
j_gene: TRBJ2-1
v_gene: TRBV7-9
abundance: many
CDR3aa: CASSLGSGSSYNEQFF
CDR3nt: TGTGCCAGCAGCTTAGGTAGCGGGAGTTCCTACAATGAGCAGTTCTTC

d_gene: -
j_gene: TRBJ2-2
v_gene: TRBV7-6
abundance: -
CDR3aa: CASMGGGQSNTGELFF
CDR3nt: TGTGCCAGCATGGGAGGGGGACAGTCGAACACCGGGGAGCTGTTTTTT

d_gene: -
j_gene: TRBJ2-7
v_gene: TRBV4-3
abundance: many
CDR3aa: CASSQDRGGGYEQYF
CDR3nt: TGCGCCAGCAGCCAAGATAGAGGGGGTGGCTACGAGCAGTACTTC

d_gene: -
j_gene: TRBJ2-7
v_gene: TRBV7-9
abundance: -
CDR3aa: CASSLVNGRESEQYF
CDR3nt: TGTGCCAGCAGCTTAGTAAACGGCAGGGAAAGCGAGCAGTACTTC

d_gene: TRBD1
j_gene: TRBJ2-3
v_gene: TRBV27
abundance: many
CDR3aa: CASRVMDRGRLGDTQYF
CDR3nt: TGTGCCAGCAGGGTCATGGACAGGGGGCGCTTGGGAGATACGCAGTATTTT

d_gene: TRBD2
j_gene: TRBJ2-1
v_gene: TRBV5-1
abundance: many
CDR3aa: CASSLGLAGGVMNEQFF
CDR3nt: TGCGCCAGCAGCCTGGGACTAGCGGGAGGGGTCATGAATGAGCAGTTCTTC

d_gene: -
j_gene: TRBJ2-5
v_gene: TRBV5-1
abundance: many
CDR3aa: CASSSAPETQYF
CDR3nt: TGCGCCAGCAGCTCCGCTCCCGAGACCCAGTACTTC

d_gene: -
j_gene: TRBJ2-7
v_gene: TRBV9
abundance: many
CDR3aa: CASSPTPLGEQYF
CDR3nt: TGTGCCAGCAGCCCGACCCCCTTGGGCGAGCAGTACTTC

d_gene: TRBD2
j_gene: TRBJ2-7
v_gene: TRBV5-1
abundance: -
CDR3aa: CASSLEASGSLEQYF
CDR3nt: TGCGCCAGCAGCTTGGAGGCTAGCGGGAGTCTCGAGCAGTACTTC

d_gene: -
j_gene: TRBJ1-1
v_gene: TRBV5-5
abundance: many
CDR3aa: CASSSPGSTEAFF
CDR3nt: TGTGCCAGCAGCTCCCCCGGGAGTACAGAAGCTTTCTTT

d_gene: -
j_gene: TRBJ2-2
v_gene: TRBV5-1
abundance: many
CDR3aa: CASSLVGSTGELFF
CDR3nt: TGCGCCAGCAGCTTGGTCGGCAGTACCGGGGAGCTGTTTTTT

d_gene: TRBD1
j_gene: TRBJ1-1
v_gene: TRBV20-1
abundance: many
CDR3aa: CSAVDRDPEAFF
CDR3nt: TGCAGTGCTGTCGACAGGGACCCTGAAGCTTTCTTT

d_gene: -
j_gene: TRBJ2-7
v_gene: TRBV7-2
abundance: few
CDR3aa: CASSTEVRREQYF
CDR3nt: TGTGCCAGCAGCACCGAAGTCAGGCGCGAGCAGTACTTC

d_gene: -
j_gene: TRBJ2-1
v_gene: TRBV28
abundance: many
CDR3aa: CASSFFGSGVNEQFF
CDR3nt: TGTGCCAGCAGTTTCTTCGGGAGTGGGGTCAATGAGCAGTTCTTC